Below, one TCR beta chain is given with its context. Its antigen is undetermined. The sample belongs to a study of cytomegalovirus exposure and HLA in healthy donors. The germline gives CDR1 MNHEY, CDR2 SVGAGI. The CDR3 sequence is 14 residues long. V gave up 1 base and J gave up 2 bases, with 6 bases separating them. Study-level findings and limits: Later analysis showed most CMV-associated TCR beta chains appearing HLA-restricted. Some highly shared sequence variants likely arose as a pipeline artifact.

Researchers ran the PCR with 60 Vbeta and 13 Jbeta primers. This table comes from immunoSEQ multiplex PCR, and its TCRdb copy is limited to in-frame clones, with some not included. This table holds about 200,000 clones, almost 80% found once. The V and J genes are TRBV6-5 and TRBJ2-1, with D possibly matching TRBD1 (6 bases). This sequence was found in a man younger than 35 in good health and CMV-seronegative. Sequences were obtained from PBMCs. CDR3 residues: CASSYWGPYNEQFF. CDR3 nucleotide sequence: TGTGCCAGCAGTTACTGGGGGCCCTACAATGAGCAGTTCTTC.